This TCR beta chain derives from a study of T-cell reconstitution after alpha-beta-depleted transplantation in children. Unique molecular identifiers were incorporated when the TCRbeta library was constructed. MiXCR was run by TCRdb on the PCR reads, yielding one entry per CDR3 protein. Altogether some 500,000 distinct CDR3 sequences are present, around 20% being singletons, with the ten largest covering 3.3%. The CDR3 covers 14 residues. Trimming took 4 bases from V and 5 from J, leaving 14 bases between them. The V gene's germline CDR1 is LGHDT and CDR2 YNNKEL (reference sequence). This receptor was obtained from a human donor who donated a stem cell graft to a child with acute lymphoblastic leukemia. The chain couples TRBV3-1 to TRBJ2-5, with D possibly being TRBD1 or TRBD2 (6 bases each). Sample: PBMCs from the stem cell graft donor, taken from the stem cell graft. The CDR3 loop reads CASSPRGLGETQYF. CDR3 nucleotides: TGTGCCAGCAGCCCCAGGGGACTGGGGGAGACCCAGTACTTC.